Listed below are T cell receptor beta chains from one sample, sequenced in a study of OX40 agonist ivuxolimab in advanced cancers. Here immunoSEQ multiplex PCR was the method, and the copy in TCRdb shows in-frame clones only, minus some. This sample has about 82,000 clones; 85% occur once, and the top ten carry under 3%. Sequencing was performed on CD4+ or CD8+ T cells sorted from blood, taken in a trial of the OX40 agonist ivuxolimab. The receptors stem from an adult with an advanced solid tumor such as melanoma, head and neck, liver or kidney cancer. CDR3s include the opening cysteine and the closing phenylalanine or tryptophan. D genes are given only for firm matches. The size of a clone is reported for some rows only, either as once, few or many, or as a class for expanded clones.

J gene	clone size	D gene	V gene	CDR3 DNA	CDR3 protein
TRBJ2-2	-	-	TRBV7-9	TGTGCCAGCAGCTTAAGTGCCGGGGAGCTGTTTTTT	CASSLSAGELFF
TRBJ1-2	-	-	TRBV7-9	TGTGCCAGCAGCCCGGAGAACTATGGCTACACCTTC	CASSPENYGYTF
TRBJ1-6	-	TRBD1	TRBV4-1	TGCGCCAGCAGCGCACAACAGGGGGAATCACCCCTCCACTTT	CASSAQQGESPLHF
TRBJ2-7	-	TRBD2	TRBV7-2	TGTGCCAGCAGCTTAGCCCCGGGGCTAGCGGGGGAGACCTACGAGCAGTACTTC	CASSLAPGLAGETYEQYF
TRBJ2-2	-	-	TRBV6-1	TGTGCCAGCAGCCCGATTTATAGGGGCGGGGAGCTGTTTTTT	CASSPIYRGGELFF
TRBJ1-2	once	TRBD1	TRBV5-1	TGCGCCAGCAGCCCCTCCGGGACAGATTATGGCTACACCTTC	CASSPSGTDYGYTF
TRBJ2-5	-	TRBD1	TRBV2	TGTGCCAGCACCGATAGGGGGACAGGGGGAGAGACCCAGTACTTC	CASTDRGTGGETQYF
TRBJ2-2	-	TRBD2	TRBV6-4	TGTGCCAGCGCTAGGGAGGGGTCGGACACCGGGGAGCTGTTTTTT	CASAREGSDTGELFF
TRBJ2-1	-	-	TRBV6-1	TGTGCCAGCAACAAACAGACAGGTCAGTTCTTC	CASNKQTGQFF
TRBJ1-1	-	TRBD1	TRBV29-1	TGCAGCGCCAAAAGCGGTCAGGGGGGTACAATGAACACTGAAGCTTTCTTT	CSAKSGQGGTMNTEAFF
TRBJ1-3	once	-	TRBV9	TGTGCCAGCAGCCTCAGTACCGACGGCCTCTCTGGAAACACCATATATTTT	CASSLSTDGLSGNTIYF
TRBJ2-3	-	-	TRBV9	TGTGCCAGCAGCCCGGGGCCTATAGAGGCAGATACGCAGTATTTT	CASSPGPIEADTQYF
TRBJ2-2	-	-	TRBV2	TGTGCCAGCAGGCCGGGAGCCTCGAACACCGGGGAGCTGTTTTTT	CASRPGASNTGELFF
TRBJ1-5	-	-	TRBV21-1	TGTGCCAGCAGCCCGGACAGGGGGACACCCCAGCATTTT	CASSPDRGTPQHF
TRBJ2-5	-	-	TRBV11-2	TGTGCCAGCAGCTTTGAAGCGACCCAGTACTTC	CASSFEATQYF
TRBJ1-2	-	-	TRBV7-2	TGTGCCAGCAGCTCTCGGGATTTCTATGGCTACACCTTC	CASSSRDFYGYTF
TRBJ2-7	few	-	TRBV14	TGTGCCAGCAGCCAAGAAAACTTTTCGGAGCAGTACTTC	CASSQENFSEQYF
TRBJ1-1	-	-	TRBV7-7	TGTGCCAGCAGCTTAACCTCGGACACTGAAGCTTTCTTT	CASSLTSDTEAFF
TRBJ1-1	-	-	TRBV29-1	TGCAGCACCAAGAGTGAGAACACTGAAGCTTTCTTT	CSTKSENTEAFF
TRBJ2-7	few	TRBD1	TRBV2	TGTGCCAGCAGTTCGGACAGGGAGAGCTCCTACGAGCAGTACTTC	CASSSDRESSYEQYF
TRBJ1-4	once	-	TRBV2	TGTGCCAGCAAAAGGACAACCTCAGGAGAAAAACTGTTTTTT	CASKRTTSGEKLFF
TRBJ2-3	-	-	TRBV28	TGTGCCAGCAGTTTACCCCTCGGCACAGATACGCAGTATTTT	CASSLPLGTDTQYF
TRBJ2-2	-	-	TRBV7-8	TGTGCCAGCAGCTTACAAGCGAGGAACACCGGGGAGCTGTTTTTT	CASSLQARNTGELFF
TRBJ2-1	-	-	TRBV4-3	TGCGCCAGCAGCCCGAGGAGCACGGGGGCCTTCTACAATGAGCAGTTCTTC	CASSPRSTGAFYNEQFF
TRBJ2-2	-	-	TRBV30	TGTGCCGGCCTTCGGGTAGCGAACACCGGGGAGCTGTTTTTT	CAGLRVANTGELFF
TRBJ2-5	-	-	TRBV4-1	TGCGCCAGCAGCTGGACATTCCAAGAGACCCAGTACTTC	CASSWTFQETQYF
TRBJ1-2	once	-	TRBV27	TGTGCCAGCAGTTTACGCAGGCTGGACTATGGCTACACCTTC	CASSLRRLDYGYTF
TRBJ1-3	-	-	TRBV29-1	TGCAGCGTTGTCCGTGGGGCAGAAAACACCATATATTTT	CSVVRGAENTIYF
TRBJ1-2	once	-	TRBV28	TGTGCCAGCAGTTTATGGGGCCAGTTCTATGGCTACACCTTC	CASSLWGQFYGYTF
TRBJ2-7	-	-	TRBV19	TGTGCCAGTAGTATGGGCAGGGGATTTTTGGCCTACGAGCAGTACTTC	CASSMGRGFLAYEQYF
TRBJ2-1	-	TRBD2	TRBV6-1	TGTGCCAGCAGCCCGGGACTAGCGTTGGGTGAGCAGTTCTTC	CASSPGLALGEQFF
TRBJ1-1	-	TRBD1	TRBV29-1	TGCAGCGTTGAAACAGGGGATGCGAGAGCTTTCTTT	CSVETGDARAFF
TRBJ2-1	-	-	TRBV19	TGTGCCAGTAGTGGGGCGGGGGCCCCTTACAATGAGCAGTTCTTC	CASSGAGAPYNEQFF
TRBJ2-1	once	TRBD1	TRBV6-5	TGTGCCAGCAGTTCGACTACAAGACAGGGTACCAATGAGCAGTTCTTC	CASSSTTRQGTNEQFF
TRBJ2-1	-	-	TRBV28	TGTGCCAGCCATGGTCGGGGGCAATACAATGAGCAGTTCTTC	CASHGRGQYNEQFF
TRBJ1-3	-	-	TRBV28	TGTGCCAGCAGTTCCCACGGTGGAAACACCATATATTTT	CASSSHGGNTIYF
TRBJ2-7	-	TRBD1	TRBV28	TGTGCCAGCAGTCCCCCGACAGGGGAGCGCTACGAGCAGTACTTC	CASSPPTGERYEQYF
TRBJ2-1	-	TRBD1	TRBV30	TGTGCCCGGATCGGGACAGGTCCCTACAATGAGCAGTTCTTC	CARIGTGPYNEQFF
TRBJ1-1	-	TRBD1	TRBV30	TGTGCCTGGCAGAGGGACAGAGAAGCTTTCTTT	CAWQRDREAFF
TRBJ2-7	-	-	TRBV18	TGTGCCAGCTCACCGAGTTGGGCACAGATGGAAATCTCCTACGAGCAGTACTTC	CASSPSWAQMEISYEQYF
TRBJ2-3	-	-	TRBV7-9	TGTGCCAGCAGCCTCAGTTCCTTGAGCACAGATACGCAGTATTTT	CASSLSSLSTDTQYF
TRBJ1-5	-	-	TRBV7-2	TGTGCCAGCAGCTCACAGGTTCCAAACAATCAGCCCCAGCATTTT	CASSSQVPNNQPQHF
TRBJ2-1	-	-	TRBV27	TGTGCCAGCAGTTTAGCGGCCTCCTACAATGAGCAGTTCTTC	CASSLAASYNEQFF
TRBJ2-1	-	-	TRBV6-5	TGTGCCAGCAGCCGGACTGACAATGAGCAGTTCTTC	CASSRTDNEQFF
TRBJ2-2	-	-	TRBV18	TGTGCCAGCTCACCACCGGGACGCATCGCCGGGGAGCTGTTTTTT	CASSPPGRIAGELFF
TRBJ2-5	-	-	TRBV29-1	TGCAGCGTTGTTATGGGGGGTGGAGAGACCCAGTACTTC	CSVVMGGGETQYF
TRBJ1-5	-	-	TRBV5-5	TGTGCCAGCAGCCCTGGCTCCTGGGGGGGAGTGCCCCAGCATTTT	CASSPGSWGGVPQHF
TRBJ2-1	-	TRBD2	TRBV28	TGTGCCACATCCCGGGGGCTAGCGGGAGGCAAGCAGTTCTTC	CATSRGLAGGKQFF
TRBJ2-7	once	-	TRBV6-6	TGTGCCAGCAGTTCGATCTCCTACGAGCAGTACTTC	CASSSISYEQYF
TRBJ1-4	-	TRBD1	TRBV5-1	TGCGCCAGCACGAGAGGACAGGGGACAACTAATGAAAAACTGTTTTTT	CASTRGQGTTNEKLFF
TRBJ1-2	-	-	TRBV6-1	TGTGCCAGCAGGTATCAGGAACCTTCTAACTATGGCTACACCTTC	CASRYQEPSNYGYTF
TRBJ2-2	-	TRBD2	TRBV5-1	TGCGCCAGCAGCCGGGAGGCTTTTCGGAAAAATACCGGGGAGCTGTTTTTT	CASSREAFRKNTGELFF
TRBJ1-1	-	-	TRBV19	TGTGCCAGTAAGCAGACGAGGAACACTGAAGCTTTCTTT	CASKQTRNTEAFF
TRBJ2-5	-	-	TRBV18	TGTGCCAGCTCAAGGAACCAACAAGAGACCCAGTACTTC	CASSRNQQETQYF
TRBJ1-1	-	-	TRBV7-3	TGTGCCAGCAGCTTTCAGGGTGGGGGAGAAGCTTTCTTT	CASSFQGGGEAFF
TRBJ2-7	-	-	TRBV5-4	TGTGCCAGCAGCTGGGGATCTTCCCTAGGCTACGAGCAGTACTTC	CASSWGSSLGYEQYF
TRBJ1-5	-	-	TRBV6-1	TGTGCCAGCAGTGAACAGGGAAGCAATCAGCCCCAGCATTTT	CASSEQGSNQPQHF
TRBJ1-6	-	-	TRBV6-5	TGTGCCAGCACCTTAAACAGGGTCTTTAGGTCACCCCTCCACTTT	CASTLNRVFRSPLHF
TRBJ2-2	-	-	TRBV11-2	TGTGCCAGCAGCTTCGTAGGGGTGAACACCGGGGAGCTGTTTTTT	CASSFVGVNTGELFF
TRBJ1-3	-	-	TRBV2	TGTGCCAGCAGTGAATTGAAGGGGGTCTCTGGAAACACCATATATTTT	CASSELKGVSGNTIYF